This entry is about one T cell receptor (beta chain). Its binding antigen is unknown. Per-nucleotide qualities are absent, and no much larger clonotype sits a single base away. This specimen comes from a study of T cells after yellow fever vaccination (dated by TCRdb to between 2018 and 2021). Regarding the study in general: Libraries from fractions with low cell numbers were prepared with the SMART-Seq v4 Ultra Low Input RNA kit. To follow T-cell clones before and after primary and booster YFV17D yellow fever vaccination, bulk TCR alpha and beta repertoires were sequenced over time. The cohort comprised two healthy male donors, one aged 18 to 29 and one aged 30 to 39 years. Blood samples were taken at several timepoints before and after primary and secondary immunization, and bulk PBMC replicates and cell subsets were isolated. The investigation overall reported the following: Only a couple of donors were included in the study, so the extent to which the findings can be generalized is limited. Computational filtering was required because FACS-sorted repertoires could contain abundant contaminating clonotypes from the bulk population. A small fraction of clonotypes appeared in both the CD4 and CD8 compartments, likely as a result of convergent recombination. After the booster, most clones that had expanded after primary vaccination were detected again (about 95% of CD4 and about 88% of CD8), suggesting broad maintenance of memory. Compared with the primary T-cell response, the secondary T-cell response was faster but weaker, reaching its peak on day 5 rather than on day 15.

Reading the label with the study, this specimen's treatment or condition is: live attenuated yellow fever vaccine strain. PBMCs were isolated from peripheral blood using a standard Ficoll-Paque protocol. CD4 and CD8 T-cell fractions were isolated with Dynabeads CD4 and CD8 positive selection kits. RNA was extracted with TriZol from bulk PBMCs, CD4 and CD8 fractions, and dextramer-positive and dextramer-negative fractions. The CDR3 runs 18 amino acids, cysteine and phenylalanine included. Only the CDR3 part of the read is kept: 54 bases, read in frame from the first base. Based on the germline V gene, the CDR1 and CDR2 sequences are MDHEN and SYDVKM. Trimming leaves V shorter by 8 bases and J shorter by 2 bases, with the junction holding 17 bases beyond the gene matches. Sequenced on an Illumina NovaSeq 6000. TCR cDNA was synthesized by 5'RACE template switching, which introduced a universal primer site and unique molecular identifiers. Priming of cDNA synthesis was performed from both the TCR alpha and TCR beta constant segments. Libraries were amplified in two PCR steps, with sample barcodes and sequencing adapters added in the second step. Sequencing of libraries was done on Illumina HiSeq 2500 (2x100 bp) or NovaSeq (2x150 bp). Regarding the original processing steps: Demultiplexing of reads and collapsing into UMI consensus sequences were performed with MIGEC, and V(D)J alignment was carried out with MiXCR. Vaccine-responding clonotypes were identified with edgeR using replicate PBMC samples, with FDR below 0.01 and a log2 fold change above 5 up to day 15 being required. Each bulk clonotype was labeled CD4 or CD8 based on which sequenced repertoire, CD4 or CD8, contained the clonotype at higher abundance. The public reads were quality trimmed at Q25 with fastp and then assembled into clones with MiXCR by TCRdb, keeping productive beta chains. CDR3 protein sequences are deduplicated, and each keeps its most common genes and DNA. TCRdb assigned the V and J calls; the authors' analysis was not used. The sample data list 100,000 to 150,000 distinct CDR3 sequences, and roughly 15% of these were observed just once. Approximately 39% of the sample belongs to the ten largest clones.

The origin of this receptor is a man aged 18 to 30 who received the YFV17D yellow fever vaccine. This sample comprised CD8+ T cells sorted from PBMCs, obtained 5 days after the yellow fever booster vaccination. The chain is encoded by TRBV28 joined to TRBJ2-1; TRBD1 aligns with 8 central bases. The CDR3 region has the sequence CASFRTGRRGGPYNEQFF. DNA sequence: TGTGCCAGCTTCCGGACAGGGCGGAGGGGCGGACCCTACAATGAGCAGTTCTTC.